The TCR beta chain described here comes from a study of blood T cell repertoires in COVID-19. Study-wide context: The samples span acute and convalescent COVID-19 from the United States, Italy and Spain.

V was cut by 1 base and J by 5 bases, with 11 bases left in between. This CDR3 region has 15 residues. Germline values: CDR1 LNHDA, CDR2 SQIVND (reference sequence). Only one count was recorded for this clone. Per the study methods: Amplified reference gene primers provided the basis for estimating nucleated cell counts. Libraries were prepared by immunoSEQ multiplex PCR; TCRdb keeps only in-frame clonotypes and omits some of them. The V and J calls and clone size were taken over from that table, and D and trimming were inferred from the DNA. This sample carries approximately 300,000 clones, around 87% of them seen once, and the ten largest clones take 1%.

The source of this sequence is a man aged 45-60 years with active or convalescent COVID-19. The sequencing sample was made of peripheral blood. The chain carries TRBV19 and TRBJ2-2, with a tentative D call TRBD1 (6 bases). Here the CDR3 DNA reads TGTGCCAGTAGTATAGGGACAGCCGCTACCGGGGAGCTGTTTTTT. It translates to CASSIGTAATGELFF.